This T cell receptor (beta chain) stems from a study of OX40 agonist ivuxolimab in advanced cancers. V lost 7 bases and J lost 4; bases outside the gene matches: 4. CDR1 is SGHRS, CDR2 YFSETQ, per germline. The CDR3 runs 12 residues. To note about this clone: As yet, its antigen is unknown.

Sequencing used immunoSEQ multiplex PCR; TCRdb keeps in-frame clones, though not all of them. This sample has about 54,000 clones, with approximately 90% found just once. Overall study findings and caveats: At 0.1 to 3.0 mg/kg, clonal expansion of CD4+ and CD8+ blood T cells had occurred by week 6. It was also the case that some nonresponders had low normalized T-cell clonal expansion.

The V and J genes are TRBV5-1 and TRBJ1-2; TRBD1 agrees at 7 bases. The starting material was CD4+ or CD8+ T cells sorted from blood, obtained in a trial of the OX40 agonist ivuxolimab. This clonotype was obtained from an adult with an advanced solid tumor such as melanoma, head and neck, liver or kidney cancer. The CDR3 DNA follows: TGCGCCAGCCAGGGGGACGTCTATGGCTACACCTTC. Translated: CASQGDVYGYTF. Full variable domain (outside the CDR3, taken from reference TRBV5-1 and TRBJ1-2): KAGVTQTPRYLIKTRGQQVTLSCSPISGHRSVSWYQQTPGQGLQFLFEYFSETQRNKGNFPGRFSGRQFSNSRSEMNVSTLELGDSALYLCASQGDVYGYTFGSGTRLTVV.